The clone carrying this TCR beta chain was detected ten times or more. The entry originates in a study of T cells in Graves' hyperthyroidism and ophthalmopathy. On the study more broadly: Initial diagnosis, before any treatment, was when peripheral blood was collected.

Blood from later-ophthalmopathy patients was taken at first hyperthyroidism diagnosis. Authors of the study amplified TCR beta CDR3 regions from RNA transcripts. A set of HTBI primers served as the primers for a first-round RT-PCR of the TCR CDR3. MiXCR, run by TCRdb on the multiplex PCR reads, gives a single entry per CDR3 protein. The sample holds roughly 360,000 distinct CDR3 sequences, roughly 14% seen once. V lost 4 bases and J lost 0, with 14 bases in between. Germline V gene data show CDR1 as SGHNT and CDR2 as YYREEE (reference sequence). The CDR3 is 15 residues long. The sample comprised blood. The J gene is TRBJ2-7, the V gene TRBV5-4, with D maybe TRBD2 (5 bases). The receptor was isolated from a man younger than 40 with Graves' hyperthyroidism that later progressed to Graves' ophthalmopathy. For the CDR3, the DNA is TGTGCCAGCAGCACCATCGAGAGGGACTCCTACGAGCAGTACTTC. Its translation is CASSTIERDSYEQYF.